These 16 T cell receptor beta chains came from one sample sequenced in a study of cytomegalovirus exposure and HLA in healthy donors. Researchers ran the PCR with 60 Vbeta and 13 Jbeta primers. Libraries were prepared by immunoSEQ multiplex PCR; TCRdb keeps only in-frame clonotypes and omits some of them. The profile shows 90,000 to 150,000 clones, over 60% of them singletons. Sequenced sample: PBMCs. The source is a human donor in good health.

The V gene is TRBV5-5, the J gene TRBJ2-7; tentative D call: TRBD2 (6 bases). Trimming stripped 0 bases from V and 3 bases from J, with 16 bases between. The CDR3 has 16 amino acids. CDR1 and CDR2 (germline): SGHKS, YYEKEE (reference sequence). CDR3 DNA: TGTGCCAGCAGCTTGGGGTGGGACTTCTCAATCTACGAGCAGTACTTC. As protein: CASSLGWDFSIYEQYF.

CDR3: CASSLKVTGSTDTQYF. CDR3 in DNA: TGTGCCAGCAGCTTGAAAGTGACAGGGTCCACAGATACGCAGTATTTT. The J gene is TRBJ2-3, the V gene TRBV5-4; TRBD1 matches 7 bases. The CDR3 totals 16 residues. The germline V gene has CDR1 SGHNT and CDR2 YYREEE (reference sequence). J was trimmed by 2 bases and V by 1 base; bases with no gene match: 7.

J is TRBJ2-2 and V is TRBV9; D perhaps matches TRBD2 (6 bases). The CDR3 has 15 amino acids. The germline CDR1 and CDR2 sequences are SGDLS and YYNGEE. V was shortened by 2 bases and J by 3 bases, with 11 bases between the two germline ends. The CDR3 region is CASSVSWGDTGELFF. The CDR3 DNA sequence: TGTGCCAGCAGCGTTTCGTGGGGGGACACCGGGGAGCTGTTTTTT. The full variable domain, completed using reference TRBV9 and TRBJ2-2, is DSGVTQTPKHLITATGQRVTLRCSPRSGDLSVYWYQQSLDQGLQFLIQYYNGEERAKGNILERFSAQQFPDLHSELNLSSLELGDSALYFCASSVSWGDTGELFFGEGSRLTVL.

The J gene is TRBJ1-1, the V gene TRBV7-9; 7 nucleotides agree with TRBD1. The V and J ends lost 1 base and 3 bases, in that order; junction bases with no gene match: 8. Germline loops: CDR1 SEHNR, CDR2 FQNEAQ (reference sequence). The CDR3 totals 16 residues. This CDR3 reads CASSLDQGEVYTEAFF. The CDR3 coding sequence is TGTGCCAGCAGCTTAGACCAGGGGGAAGTGTACACTGAAGCTTTCTTT.

The genes are TRBV6-1 and TRBJ1-1; 8 bases are shared with TRBD1. This CDR3 comprises 15 residues. Looked up from germline, CDR1 is MNHNS and CDR2 is SASEGT. Trimming took 4 bases from V and 4 from J; bases not matched to a gene: 8. DNA for the CDR3: TGTGCCAGCAGTGCCAGACAGGGGAGGAGCACTGAAGCTTTCTTT. Translation: CASSARQGRSTEAFF.

The chain carries TRBV6-5 and TRBJ2-5, with a possible D match to TRBD2 (6 bases). This CDR3 is 14 amino acids long. Trimming removed 7 bases from V and 5 bases from J, with 17 bases in between. Germline CDR1 and CDR2: MNHEY and SVGAGI. CDR3: CASKGTGVGETQYF. The CDR3 bases are TGTGCCAGCAAAGGGACTGGGGTCGGGGAGACCCAGTACTTC.

By its share, this clone is medium-sized. The DNA is left out, because the CDR3 cannot be placed on it with certainty; the CDR3 is given as TCRdb lists it. V usage is TRBV27 and J usage is TRBJ1-2; the D call of TRBD1 is as the table states it, not checked on the DNA. In germline, CDR1 is MNHEY, CDR2 SMNVEV (reference sequence). Both ends counted, the CDR3 spans 15 residues. This chain's CDR3 is CASSSSTGDYYGYTF.

This clone was detected a few times. CDR3 region: CASSHLLRAPYEQYF. CDR3 DNA: TGCGCCAGCAGCCACCTACTAAGAGCCCCCTACGAGCAGTACTTC. The chain is built from TRBV4-1 and TRBJ2-7; D is unclear. The germline V gene encodes CDR1 MGHRA and CDR2 YSYEKL. Trimming removed 3 bases from V and 2 bases from J, with 14 bases in between. The CDR3 is made up of 15 amino acids.

The V gene is TRBV28, the J gene TRBJ2-5; 8 positions match TRBD2. The CDR3 extends over 13 amino acids. Germline lookup yields CDR1 MDHEN and CDR2 SYDVKM. V was clipped by 3 bases and J by 5 bases; unmatched bases: 2. The CDR3 DNA follows: TGTGCCAGCAGTTTTAAGCGGGAGGAGACCCAGTACTTC. The encoded protein is CASSFKREETQYF.

The gene calls are TRBV6-5 and TRBJ2-1, with TRBD2 identical over 11 bases. The germline V gene has CDR1 MNHEY and CDR2 SVGAGI. V was clipped by 5 bases and J by 3 bases; unmatched bases: 3. The CDR3 is 15 amino acids. The CDR3 loop is CASSRGTSGYNEQFF. As DNA, the CDR3 is TGTGCCAGCAGTAGGGGGACTAGCGGCTACAATGAGCAGTTCTTC.

The chain combines TRBV18 with TRBJ1-2, with 7 bases that match TRBD1. The CDR3 is 15 residues long. V lost 3 bases and J lost 2; bases outside the gene matches: 6. Per germline, CDR1 KGHSH and CDR2 LQKENI. The CDR3, as DNA: TGTGCCAGCTCACCGGGACAGACCCAAAACTATGGCTACACCTTC. This sequence encodes CASSPGQTQNYGYTF.

The chain combines TRBV6-4 with TRBJ2-1; D perhaps matches TRBD1 (5 bases). The CDR3 covers 15 residues. Germline lookup yields CDR1 MRHNA and CDR2 SNTAGT. V was pared by 7 bases and J by 0 bases, with 13 bases between. CDR3 coding DNA: TGTGCCAGCAAATCTCAGGGTGGCTCCTACAATGAGCAGTTCTTC. Translating it yields CASKSQGGSYNEQFF.

V gene TRBV7-9 combines with J gene TRBJ2-7; 7 nucleotides agree with TRBD2. The CDR3 is 12 amino acids. CDR1 and CDR2 (germline): SEHNR, FQNEAQ (reference sequence). V trimming: 5 bases; J trimming: 6 bases; junction bases outside the gene matches: 4. CDR3 loop: CASSLTSSEQYF. CDR3 bases: TGTGCCAGCAGCCTGACTAGCAGCGAGCAGTACTTC.

The V and J genes are TRBV7-9 and TRBJ2-1; D gene ambiguous. The CDR3 totals 10 residues. V lost 1 base, J lost 15 bases, and 7 bases lay in between. CDR1 and CDR2 from the germline V gene are SEHNR and FQNEAQ (reference sequence). CDR3 in amino acids: CASSLGYPFF. The CDR3 DNA sequence: TGTGCCAGCAGCTTAGGTTATCCGTTCTTC.

The chain employs TRBV7-8 and TRBJ2-7; 9 nucleotides align to TRBD2. V trimming: 5 bases; J trimming: 1 base; junction bases outside the gene matches: 9. Germline lookup yields CDR1 SGHVS and CDR2 FQNEAQ. The CDR3 runs to 16 residues. The CDR3 is CASSLATSGLSYEQYF. The CDR3 coding sequence is TGTGCCAGCAGCCTCGCCACTAGCGGGTTGTCCTACGAGCAGTACTTC.

A few counts support this clone. The V call is TRBV30, the J call TRBJ1-1; D is ambiguous. The V end lost 3 bases, the J end lost 1 base, and 9 bases lay between the germline ends. Germline V gives CDR1 GTSNPN, CDR2 SVGIG (reference sequence). The CDR3 is made up of 13 amino acids. The CDR3 sequence: CAWSWRRNTEAFF. The CDR3 DNA reads as TGTGCCTGGAGCTGGAGGCGGAACACTGAAGCTTTCTTT.